The next 32 T cell receptor beta chains were all read from a single sample in a study of shared clonotypes between healthy human individuals. The protocol was immunoSEQ multiplex PCR, while the TCRdb copy is restricted to in-frame clones and leaves out a portion. The profile shows 550,000 to 800,000 clones, 90% of them singletons. Sequencing was performed on memory CD8+ T cells from PBMCs. Subset denoted: CD45RO+ cells pooled with CCR7-negative TemRA cells. Every receptor here comes from a young man in good health. Some clones in this sample may be carry-over from other donors' samples.

The chain combines TRBV27 with TRBJ1-1; TRBD1 might be the D (5 bases). V lost 8 bases to trimming and J lost 0 bases, with 13 bases between them. The CDR3 runs to 14 residues. The V gene's germline CDR1 is MNHEY and CDR2 SMNVEV (reference sequence). CDR3 residues: CASARQSMNTEAFF. As DNA, the CDR3 is TGTGCCAGCGCCAGACAGTCAATGAACACTGAAGCTTTCTTT.

V and J are TRBV7-9 and TRBJ2-1, with 8 bases matching TRBD1. This CDR3 region has 18 residues. V trimming: 5 bases; J trimming: 7 bases; junction bases outside the gene matches: 19. Germline V gene sequence: CDR1 SEHNR, CDR2 FQNEAQ (reference sequence). The CDR3 region is CASSPRQGTIQEGNEQFF. For the CDR3, the DNA is TGTGCCAGCAGCCCTAGACAGGGGACGATCCAAGAGGGGAATGAGCAGTTCTTC.

A word on this clone: Other DNA sequences in this sample translate to the same CDR3. The V gene is TRBV5-4, the J gene TRBJ1-1; possible D gene TRBD1, 5 bases. The ends were cut back, 2 bases at V and 5 bases at J, with 10 bases in the middle. This CDR3 contains 13 residues. Germline CDR1 and CDR2: SGHNT and YYREEE (reference sequence). CDR3 bases: TGTGCCAGCAGCTTCACGGGGGGGACTGAAGCTTTCTTT. Translation: CASSFTGGTEAFF.

This rearrangement joins TRBV10-3 to TRBJ1-1; TRBD1 matches 10 bases. Germline values: CDR1 ENHRY, CDR2 SYGVKD. The length of the CDR3 is 12 residues. V lost 8 bases to trimming and J lost 4 bases; unmatched junction nucleotides: 1. In nucleotides, the CDR3 is TGTGCCATCTGGACAGGGGGCACTGAAGCTTTCTTT. This translates into CAIWTGGTEAFF.

The chain links TRBV5-1 to TRBJ2-2; D might be TRBD1 (5 bases). Germline lookup yields CDR1 SGHRS and CDR2 YFSETQ. The CDR3 consists of 16 residues. V was trimmed by 2 bases and J by 4 bases, leaving 15 bases between them. The CDR3 DNA reads TGCGCCAGCAGCTTCACCAGGGATTTTTTCACCGGGGAGCTGTTTTTT. Its translation: CASSFTRDFFTGELFF.

V usage is TRBV27 and J usage is TRBJ2-7; possibly TRBD1 for D (5 bases). The V gene's germline CDR1 is MNHEY and CDR2 SMNVEV (reference sequence). This CDR3 spans 16 amino acids. Trimming removed 4 bases from V and 0 bases from J, with 16 bases in between. The CDR3 region has the DNA TGTGCCAGCAGTTCGGGCAGGGCATCGGGCTCCTACGAGCAGTACTTC. This translates into CASSSGRASGSYEQYF.

This chain links TRBV27 with TRBJ1-2; tentatively, D is TRBD1 (6 bases). CDR1 MNHEY and CDR2 SMNVEV come from the germline V gene (reference sequence). This CDR3 has 14 residues. V lost 5 bases and J lost 8, with 18 bases in between. The CDR3 DNA follows: TGTGCCAGCAGTGGGACATACCTCCTTTCCGGCTACACCTTC. Translated: CASSGTYLLSGYTF.

The chain joins TRBV7-2 to TRBJ2-7; TRBD1 matches 9 bases. Germline CDR1 and CDR2: SGHTA and FQGNSA. The CDR3 has 15 amino acids. V lost 4 bases and J lost 3; bases outside the gene matches: 7. In DNA form, the CDR3 reads TGTGCCAGCAGCTACGACGGGACAGGGTTCTACGAGCAGTACTTC. Residues: CASSYDGTGFYEQYF.

The V and J genes are TRBV5-4 and TRBJ2-2, with 8 bases identical to TRBD2. The V gene end was trimmed by 4 bases and the J gene end by 15 bases; junction bases not matched to a gene: 20. Germline V gene data show CDR1 as SGHNT and CDR2 as YYREEE (reference sequence). The CDR3 consists of 16 residues. CDR3 in DNA: TGTGCCAGCAGCCCACGGCGAGCGGGAGTAAGACGGAGGGTGTTTTTT. Amino acids: CASSPRRAGVRRRVFF.

V gene TRBV28 combines with J gene TRBJ1-1; 8 bases are shared with TRBD1. Germline assignment: CDR1 MDHEN and CDR2 SYDVKM. This CDR3 is 12 amino acids long. V was clipped by 7 bases and J by 3 bases; unmatched bases: 1. For the CDR3, the DNA is TGTGCCAGCAACAGGGGGTACACTGAAGCTTTCTTT. Residues: CASNRGYTEAFF.

The chain is built from TRBV6-6 and TRBJ2-3; D ambiguous. Germline V CDR1 and CDR2: MNHNY, SVGAGI (reference sequence). The CDR3 has 15 residues. V lost 2 bases, J lost 2 bases, and 11 bases lay in between. CDR3: CASSYKARVTDTQYF. The CDR3 DNA reads as TGTGCCAGCAGTTACAAGGCTAGAGTCACAGATACGCAGTATTTT.

The CDR3 loop reads CASSLGGTSGGDTQYF. The CDR3 nucleotides are TGTGCCAGCTCCCTCGGCGGGACTAGCGGCGGAGATACGCAGTATTTT. The chain is built from TRBV18 and TRBJ2-3; 11 positions match TRBD2. The length of the CDR3 is 16 residues. J lost 5 bases, V lost 6 bases, and 10 bases had no gene match. CDR1 and CDR2 (germline): KGHSH, LQKENI.

This clone was seen a single time. This rearrangement joins TRBV11-2 to TRBJ2-7; D gene ambiguous. This CDR3 is built from 12 residues. From germline, CDR1 is SGHAT and CDR2 FQNNGV. V dropped 5 bases and J dropped 6 bases, with 11 bases sitting between them. The CDR3 DNA follows: TGTGCCAGCAGCCCTCGGCTAGGCGAGCAGTACTTC. Amino acid sequence: CASSPRLGEQYF.

The chain links TRBV6-1 to TRBJ1-2; a weak D match, TRBD1 (6 bases). Trimming cost V 2 bases and J 0 bases, with 13 bases left between them. The germline CDR1 and CDR2 sequences are MNHNS and SASEGT. The CDR3 has 16 residues. CDR3 sequence (DNA): TGTGCCAGCAGTGAATGGATACAGGGCACTAACTATGGCTACACCTTC. It is translated as CASSEWIQGTNYGYTF.

The CDR3 bases are TGTGCCAGCAGCTTAGCGGGGGACCGGAATGAGCAGTTCTTC. Protein sequence: CASSLAGDRNEQFF. The rearrangement uses TRBV9 and TRBJ2-1; 9 nucleotides align to TRBD2. Trimming removed 4 bases from V and 7 bases from J; junction bases left unmatched: 6. This CDR3 is built from 14 residues. Germline CDR1 is SGDLS and CDR2 is YYNGEE.

This sequence joins TRBV19 and TRBJ2-1; D is uncertain. The germline V gene has CDR1 LNHDA and CDR2 SQIVND (reference sequence). The CDR3 length is 12 residues. Trimming took 5 bases from V and 6 from J, leaving 8 bases between them. The CDR3 here is CASSFGVNEQFF. DNA for the CDR3: TGTGCCAGTAGTTTCGGCGTCAATGAGCAGTTCTTC.

The chain is built from TRBV7-8 and TRBJ2-7; TRBD2 matches at 7 bases. J lost 5 bases, V lost 1 base, and 8 bases had no gene match. Germline CDR1 is SGHVS and CDR2 is FQNEAQ. The CDR3 contains 15 residues. The CDR3 loop reads CASSLGGGSADEQYF. The CDR3 DNA is TGTGCCAGCAGCTTAGGAGGCGGGAGCGCAGACGAGCAGTACTTC.

V usage is TRBV27 and J usage is TRBJ2-5; 8 positions agree with TRBD1. Germline trimming cut 2 bases from V and 1 base from J; bases unmatched to any gene: 6. This CDR3 is 16 amino acids long. Germline V gives CDR1 MNHEY, CDR2 SMNVEV (reference sequence). In DNA form, the CDR3 reads TGTGCCAGCAGTTTAGCTCACAGGGGGTTCCAAGAGACCCAGTACTTC. This translates into CASSLAHRGFQETQYF.

The chain recombines TRBV20-1 with TRBJ2-2; D gene ambiguous. Looked up from germline, CDR1 is DFQATT and CDR2 is SNEGSKA (reference sequence). This CDR3 spans 11 amino acids. V lost 4 bases to trimming and J lost 6 bases, with 6 bases between them. This CDR3 is CSAIRAGELFF. The CDR3 bases are TGCAGTGCTATAAGAGCCGGGGAGCTGTTTTTT.

J is TRBJ2-7 and V is TRBV27; no clear D. Germline V CDR1 and CDR2: MNHEY, SMNVEV (reference sequence). With 3 bases removed from V and 3 bases from J, the gap between germline ends came to 12 bases. CDR3 length: 14 residues. For the CDR3, the DNA is TGTGCCAGCAGTTTGGTCCGAGCCCACTACGAGCAGTACTTC. Residues: CASSLVRAHYEQYF.

This chain connects TRBV19 to TRBJ2-5; 14 bases map to TRBD2. This CDR3 spans 15 amino acids. Germline V gene lookup returns CDR1 LNHDA and CDR2 SQIVND (reference sequence). Unmatched junction bases numbered 6, after V lost 9 bases and J lost 3 bases. The CDR3 DNA follows: TGTGCCAGCGGGCGGGGACTAGCGGGAGAAGAGACCCAGTACTTC. It yields the protein CASGRGLAGEETQYF. The full variable domain, its missing parts supplied by reference TRBV19 and TRBJ2-5, is DGGITQSPKYLFRKEGQNVTLSCEQNLNHDAMYWYRQDPGQGLRLIYYSQIVNDFQKGDIAEGYSVSREKKESFPLTVTSAQKNPTAFYLCASGRGLAGEETQYFGPGTRLLVL.

V is TRBV10-3 and J is TRBJ2-2; TRBD2 agrees at 12 bases. Germline V gene lookup returns CDR1 ENHRY and CDR2 SYGVKD. The CDR3 length is 16 residues. Trimming cost V 7 bases and J 2 bases; bases outside gene matches: 5. The CDR3 bases are TGTGCCATCACTCGGACTAGCGGGACTAACACCGGGGAGCTGTTTTTT. This sequence encodes CAITRTSGTNTGELFF.

The rearrangement joins TRBV7-9 to TRBJ2-7; D is ambiguous. The CDR3 is 15 residues long. Trimming shortened V by 6 bases and J by 2 bases, and 17 bases separated the two germline ends. CDR1 and CDR2 (germline): SEHNR, FQNEAQ (reference sequence). As DNA, the CDR3 is TGTGCCAGCAGTCCGGAATTTGGAAGCACCTACGAGCAGTACTTC. This sequence encodes CASSPEFGSTYEQYF.

The chain recombines TRBV11-2 with TRBJ2-4, with D possibly being TRBD1 (5 bases). This CDR3 has 15 amino acids. The germline V gene has CDR1 SGHAT and CDR2 FQNNGV. Trimming shortened V by 5 bases and J by 2 bases, and 13 bases separated the two germline ends. The DNA for the CDR3 is TGTGCCAGCAGCCCGCTGCAGGGAACCAAAAACATTCAGTACTTC. This encodes CASSPLQGTKNIQYF. Full variable domain (outside the CDR3, taken from reference TRBV11-2 and TRBJ2-4): EAGVAQSPRYKIIEKRQSVAFWCNPISGHATLYWYQQILGQGPKLLIQFQNNGVVDDSQLPKDRFSAERLKGVDSTLKIQPAKLEDSAVYLCASSPLQGTKNIQYFGAGTRLSVL.

The rearrangement links TRBV6-5 to TRBJ2-7, with D possibly matching TRBD1 (6 bases). This CDR3 has 15 amino acids. V lost 6 bases and J 4 bases, leaving 19 bases between the germline ends. The germline V gene encodes CDR1 MNHEY and CDR2 SVGAGI. The CDR3 nucleotides read TGTGCCAGCAGCCCCCTCTCCGGCACAGGGTACGAGCAGTACTTC. Translating it yields CASSPLSGTGYEQYF.

This chain connects TRBV7-8 to TRBJ2-7, with D perhaps TRBD2 (6 bases). The germline gives CDR1 SGHVS, CDR2 FQNEAQ. The V end lost 5 bases, the J end lost 6 bases, and 20 bases lay between the germline ends. The CDR3 sequence is 15 residues long. The CDR3 nucleotides read TGTGCCAGCAGCCCCTTTACGGAGGGCTACAGCGAGCAGTACTTC. Its translation is CASSPFTEGYSEQYF.

The chain combines TRBV6-6 with TRBJ2-7, with D possibly matching TRBD2 (5 bases). The CDR3 is made up of 15 amino acids. Germline V gives CDR1 MNHNY, CDR2 SVGAGI (reference sequence). Trimming took 0 bases from V and 2 from J, leaving 11 bases between them. This CDR3 is CASSYSDFLTYEQYF. For the CDR3, the DNA is TGTGCCAGCAGTTACTCGGACTTCCTGACCTACGAGCAGTACTTC.

The rearrangement joins TRBV6-1 to TRBJ1-1; unclear D gene. Trimming pared 6 bases from V and 2 bases from J, leaving 16 bases between. Germline V gives CDR1 MNHNS, CDR2 SASEGT. The CDR3 is 15 amino acids. The CDR3 nucleotides read TGTGCCAGCAGAGGAACCCCGGGATCAAACACTGAAGCTTTCTTT. It is translated as CASRGTPGSNTEAFF.

The rearrangement links TRBV4-1 to TRBJ2-5; 7 nucleotides agree with TRBD1. The J call may be faulty, since TRBJ2-7 better matches the DNA end. The CDR3 spans 13 residues. Germline CDR1 reads MGHRA; CDR2 reads YSYEKL. CDR3 DNA: TGCGCCAGCAGCCAGACAGGGTCCTACGAGCAGTACTTC. It translates to CASSQTGSYEQYF.

This chain joins TRBV5-4 and TRBJ2-5, with 9 bases matching TRBD1. V lost 2 bases to trimming and J lost 6 bases; unmatched junction nucleotides: 14. The CDR3 spans 17 residues. The germline gives CDR1 SGHNT, CDR2 YYREEE (reference sequence). DNA of the CDR3: TGTGCCAGCAGCTTTGAGTTGTTGGACAGGGGAAGACAGACCCAGTACTTC. Translated, it gives CASSFELLDRGRQTQYF.

This clone was seen once. The chain carries TRBV7-8 and TRBJ2-7, with 7 bases that match TRBD2. Per germline, CDR1 SGHVS and CDR2 FQNEAQ. V lost 0 bases and J lost 2; bases outside the gene matches: 1. The CDR3 covers 14 residues. The CDR3 is CASSLAGRAYEQYF. The CDR3 nucleotides are TGTGCCAGCAGCTTAGCGGGGAGGGCCTACGAGCAGTACTTC. Combining the CDR3 with reference TRBV7-8 and TRBJ2-7 gives the whole variable domain GAGVSQSPRYKVAKRGQDVALRCDPISGHVSLFWYQQALGQGPEFLTYFQNEAQLDKSGLPSDRFFAERPEGSVSTLKIQRTQQEDSAVYLCASSLAGRAYEQYFGPGTRLTVT.

The chain employs TRBV5-6 and TRBJ1-5, with D maybe TRBD1 (6 bases). The germline gives CDR1 SGHDT, CDR2 YYEEEE. There are 17 residues in the CDR3. V was clipped by 4 bases and J by 0 bases, with 17 bases between them. DNA for the CDR3: TGTGCCAGCAGCGGGGGGCCCCTCCGAAATAGCAATCAGCCCCAGCATTTT. Its protein is CASSGGPLRNSNQPQHF. The whole variable domain, filled in from reference TRBV5-6 and TRBJ1-5, reads DAGVTQSPTHLIKTRGQQVTLRCSPKSGHDTVSWYQQALGQGPQFIFQYYEEEERQRGNFPDRFSGHQFPNYSSELNVNALLLGDSALYLCASSGGPLRNSNQPQHFGDGTRLSIL.